A single sample gave rise to the 21 T cell receptor beta chains below, sequenced in a study of early T cells in non-severe SARS-CoV-2 infection. TCRdb passed the 5' RACE reads through MiXCR, listing each CDR3 protein once. The data hold more than 80,000 distinct CDR3 sequences, with roughly an eighth observed a single time. Sequences were obtained from whole blood. These TCRs come from an adult who was a healthcare worker with PCR-confirmed SARS-CoV-2 infection or an uninfected control (not recorded which).

This clonotype was counted between two and nine times. The V and J genes are TRBV4-1 and TRBJ1-3; 7 nucleotides align to TRBD1. The CDR3 runs 15 residues. V lost 1 base to trimming and J lost 0 bases; unmatched junction nucleotides: 0. Per germline, CDR1 MGHRA and CDR2 YSYEKL. The chain's CDR3 is CASSQGTGSGNTIYF. The CDR3 bases are TGCGCCAGCAGCCAAGGGACAGGCTCTGGAAACACCATATATTTT.

The J gene is TRBJ1-3, the V gene TRBV9; 9 bases map to TRBD1. V shed 4 bases and J 2 bases; nucleotides not matched to a gene: 4. Germline CDR1 SGDLS, CDR2 YYNGEE. This CDR3 spans 15 amino acids. CDR3 nucleotides: TGTGCCAGCAGCCGGGACAGGGTTCCTGGAAACACCATATATTTT. Its translation: CASSRDRVPGNTIYF.

Ten or more counts support this clonotype. The rearrangement links TRBV12-3 or TRBV12-4 to TRBJ1-2, with a tentative D call TRBD1 (5 bases). The CDR3 length is 11 residues. Trimming left V 11 bases short and J 8 bases short, with 15 bases between. For the CDR3, the DNA is TGTGCCGCCGGGGGGAAGTGGGGCTACACCTTC. Translation gives CAAGGKWGYTF.

This clonotype was recorded a few times. V is TRBV5-1 and J is TRBJ2-1; 8 nucleotides match TRBD2. Germline V gives CDR1 SGHRS, CDR2 YFSETQ. The V gene end was trimmed by 7 bases and the J gene end by 3 bases; junction bases not matched to a gene: 12. The CDR3 covers 16 residues. The chain's CDR3 is CASRGATSAYYNEQFF. In DNA, the CDR3 is TGCGCCAGCCGCGGGGCGACTAGCGCCTACTACAATGAGCAGTTCTTC.

In this sample, this clonotype turned up many times. This rearrangement joins TRBV5-1 to TRBJ2-2; the D gene is possibly TRBD1 (6 bases). This CDR3 has 16 residues. V was trimmed by 0 bases and J by 4 bases, leaving 13 bases between them. Germline CDR1 and CDR2: SGHRS and YFSETQ. The CDR3 coding sequence is TGCGCCAGCAGCTTGGCCGGGTTAGGGGGCACCGGGGAGCTGTTTTTT. It yields the protein CASSLAGLGGTGELFF.

The chain carries TRBV30 and TRBJ2-3; a weak D match, TRBD1 (5 bases). The CDR3 totals 13 residues. Germline assignment: CDR1 GTSNPN and CDR2 SVGIG (reference sequence). Deletions cut 1 base from V and 4 bases from J, with 9 bases between. CDR3 nucleotides: TGTGCCTGGAGTGGGGGCTACCCAGATACGCAGTATTTT. Encoded protein: CAWSGGYPDTQYF.

In the case of this clonotype: This may stem from a read error, because a much larger clone lies one nucleotide away. The conserved phenylalanine or tryptophan normally closing the CDR3 is absent here, so this likely arose from a read error. The chain combines TRBV7-9 with TRBJ2-5; D ambiguous. The CDR3 runs 12 residues. V lost 1 base and J lost 5, with 5 bases in between. Germline CDR1 reads SEHNR; CDR2 reads FQNEAQ (reference sequence). CDR3 coding DNA: TGTGCCAGCAGCTTAGTATCGGAGACCCAGTACCTC. This gives the protein CASSLVSETQYL.

This clonotype showed up just a few times. As DNA, the CDR3 is TGCGCCAGCAGCTTCAGCCCGGGGTCCGGGGAGCTGTTTTTT. Translated: CASSFSPGSGELFF. The V call is TRBV5-1, the J call TRBJ2-2; D is possibly TRBD2 (5 bases). The V and J ends lost 2 bases and 6 bases respectively, with 11 bases between them. Germline V gene lookup returns CDR1 SGHRS and CDR2 YFSETQ. This CDR3 spans 14 amino acids. The entire variable domain, with the rest obtained from reference TRBV5-1 and TRBJ2-2, is as follows: KAGVTQTPRYLIKTRGQQVTLSCSPISGHRSVSWYQQTPGQGLQFLFEYFSETQRNKGNFPGRFSGRQFSNSRSEMNVSTLELGDSALYLCASSFSPGSGELFFGEGSRLTVL.

The gene calls are TRBV5-6 and TRBJ1-2; 7 bases fit TRBD1. Germline-derived CDR1 and CDR2 are SGHDT and YYEEEE. The V gene end was trimmed by 2 bases and the J gene end by 5 bases; junction bases not matched to a gene: 12. The CDR3 sequence is 16 residues long. CDR3 protein: CASSFHREQGVYGYTF. CDR3 nucleotides: TGTGCCAGCAGCTTCCATCGGGAGCAGGGGGTTTATGGCTACACCTTC.

This clonotype appeared a few times. This chain connects TRBV3-1 to TRBJ2-1, with 14 bases identical to TRBD2. Losses at the gene ends were 5 bases for V and 12 bases for J; bases not matched to a gene: 12. Germline V lookup: CDR1 LGHDT, CDR2 YNNKEL (reference sequence). This CDR3 comprises 16 residues. The CDR3 protein is CASSFTPGLAGELQFF. CDR3 coding DNA: TGTGCCAGCAGCTTCACCCCGGGACTAGCGGGGGAGCTGCAGTTCTTC.

This clonotype showed up many times. The chain employs TRBV20-1 and TRBJ1-1; no clear D. The CDR3 runs 15 residues. Per the germline V gene, CDR1 is DFQATT and CDR2 is SNEGSKA (reference sequence). Trimming took off 1 base at V and 1 base at J, with 13 bases between the two ends. The CDR3 DNA sequence: TGCAGTGCTAGAGGTGAAAGGCTTCAGAACACTGAAGCTTTCTTT. This sequence encodes CSARGERLQNTEAFF.

This clonotype appeared a few times. The chain has TRBV5-1 and TRBJ2-3, with D perhaps matching TRBD1 (5 bases). The germline V gene has CDR1 SGHRS and CDR2 YFSETQ. Trimming pared 6 bases from V and 2 bases from J, leaving 16 bases between. This CDR3 comprises 15 residues. The CDR3 sequence is CASTGQGPSTDTQYF. Here the CDR3 DNA reads TGCGCCAGCACGGGCCAGGGCCCCTCCACAGATACGCAGTATTTT.

This clonotype came up a few times. V gene TRBV9 combines with J gene TRBJ2-4; either TRBD1 or TRBD2 may fit D (6 bases each). CDR3 size: 15 residues. V gave up 0 bases and J gave up 3 bases, with 10 bases separating them. Germline CDR1 reads SGDLS; CDR2 reads YYNGEE. The CDR3 DNA reads TGTGCCAGCAGCGTAGGAGGAGGGGGCAAAAACATTCAGTACTTC. Translation gives CASSVGGGGKNIQYF.

In its sample, this clonotype was seen many times. The rearrangement uses TRBV11-2 and TRBJ2-1; a possible D gene is TRBD2 (5 bases). V was clipped by 1 base and J by 9 bases, with 13 bases between them. Germline lookup yields CDR1 SGHAT and CDR2 FQNNGV. CDR3 length: 14 residues. The CDR3 coding sequence is TGTGCCAGCAGCTTAGGACTATTGTTATTTGAGCAGTTCTTC. Protein product: CASSLGLLLFEQFF.

This clonotype was seen many times. The V gene is TRBV5-1, the J gene TRBJ2-3; 12 bases map to TRBD2. This CDR3 has 14 residues. Unmatched junction bases numbered 1, after V lost 4 bases and J lost 4 bases. Germline CDR1 reads SGHRS; CDR2 reads YFSETQ. Here the CDR3 DNA reads TGCGCCAGCAGCCGACTAGCGGGGGCAGATACGCAGTATTTT. Its translation: CASSRLAGADTQYF.

At least ten counts were recorded for this clonotype. The chain carries TRBV11-2 and TRBJ1-6; D unresolved. The V end lost 5 bases, the J end lost 6 bases, and 11 bases lay between the germline ends. The length of the CDR3 is 14 residues. Germline-derived CDR1 and CDR2 are SGHAT and FQNNGV. This CDR3 reads CASSVDSRNSPLHF. The CDR3 coding sequence is TGTGCCAGCAGCGTGGACTCCCGTAATTCACCCCTCCACTTT.

This clonotype turned up a few times. This sequence joins TRBV5-5 and TRBJ2-5; D is possibly TRBD1 (6 bases). V lost 3 bases and J lost 4, with 10 bases in between. This CDR3 spans 13 amino acids. Germline lookup yields CDR1 SGHKS and CDR2 YYEKEE (reference sequence). DNA of the CDR3: TGTGCCAGCAGCTCGAGGGGGTCAGAGACCCAGTACTTC. As protein: CASSSRGSETQYF.

This clonotype was counted ten times or more. This chain joins TRBV18 and TRBJ2-7, with D uncertain. V was pared by 3 bases and J by 6 bases, with 12 bases between. The CDR3 covers 13 residues. The germline V gene encodes CDR1 KGHSH and CDR2 LQKENI. The CDR3 nucleotides are TGTGCCAGCTCACCTACACTGAAGGGCGAGCAGTACTTC. Encoded protein: CASSPTLKGEQYF.

This clonotype was detected only a few times. The chain carries TRBV6-5 and TRBJ2-3; no firm D call. Trimming shortened V by 6 bases and J by 1 base, and 17 bases separated the two germline ends. The germline V gene has CDR1 MNHEY and CDR2 SVGAGI. CDR3 length: 16 amino acids. CDR3 residues: CASSPRLSARTDTQYF. CDR3 DNA: TGTGCCAGCAGCCCCCGACTGAGCGCCCGCACAGATACGCAGTATTTT.

The chain links TRBV29-1 to TRBJ1-4; the match to TRBD1 covers 9 bases. The CDR3 consists of 13 residues. Germline trimming cut 7 bases from V and 7 bases from J; bases unmatched to any gene: 7. Germline loops: CDR1 SQVTM, CDR2 ANQGSEA. CDR3 sequence: CSASGTGSEKLFF. CDR3 in DNA: TGCAGCGCCTCCGGGACAGGGAGTGAAAAACTGTTTTTT.

This clonotype was recorded at least ten times. CDR3 protein: CASSGGQAGDEQYF. The CDR3 DNA reads as TGTGCCAGTAGTGGGGGACAGGCCGGGGACGAGCAGTACTTC. The chain recombines TRBV19 with TRBJ2-7, with 8 bases fitting TRBD1. J gave up 5 bases and V 5 bases, and 8 bases lay outside the gene matches. This CDR3 is built from 14 residues. Germline V gives CDR1 LNHDA, CDR2 SQIVND (reference sequence).